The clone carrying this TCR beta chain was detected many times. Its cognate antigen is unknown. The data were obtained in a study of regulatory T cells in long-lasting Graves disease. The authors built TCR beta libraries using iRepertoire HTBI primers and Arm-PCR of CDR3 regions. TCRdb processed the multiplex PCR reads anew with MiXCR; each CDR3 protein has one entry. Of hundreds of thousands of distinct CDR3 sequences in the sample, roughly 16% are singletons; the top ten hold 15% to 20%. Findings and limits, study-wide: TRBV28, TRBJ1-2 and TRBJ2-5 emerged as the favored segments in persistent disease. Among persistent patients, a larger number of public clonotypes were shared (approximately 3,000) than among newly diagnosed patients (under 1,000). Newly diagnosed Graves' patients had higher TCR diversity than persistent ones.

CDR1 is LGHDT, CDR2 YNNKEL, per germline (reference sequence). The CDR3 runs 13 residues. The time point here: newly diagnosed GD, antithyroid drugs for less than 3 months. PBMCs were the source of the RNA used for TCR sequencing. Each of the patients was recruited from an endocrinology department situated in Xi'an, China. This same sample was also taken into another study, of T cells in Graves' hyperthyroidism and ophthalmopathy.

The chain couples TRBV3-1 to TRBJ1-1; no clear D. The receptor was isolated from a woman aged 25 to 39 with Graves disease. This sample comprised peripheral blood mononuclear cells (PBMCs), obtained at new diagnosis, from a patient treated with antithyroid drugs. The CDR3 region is CGSGHKMNTEAFF. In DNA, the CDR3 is TGTGGGTCCGGTCATAAAATGAACACTGAAGCTTTCTTT.